The next 5 T cell receptor beta chains were all read from a single sample in a study of blood T cells in healthy people across ages. A second PCR of 7 to 11 cycles used a sample-barcoded 5' primer and a J-beta primer mix. MiXCR was run by TCRdb on the 5' RACE reads, yielding one entry per CDR3 protein. Of under 950,000 distinct CDR3 sequences detected, 22% appear once; the ten largest clones hold roughly a fifth. Sequenced material: blood. The receptors were gathered from a man aged 70-80 years in good health.

This clonotype was seen more than once but under ten times. This rearrangement joins TRBV7-9 to TRBJ2-7; 7 positions agree with TRBD2. The V and J ends lost 5 bases and 0 bases, in that order; junction bases with no gene match: 10. This CDR3 has 16 residues. The germline V gene has CDR1 SEHNR and CDR2 FQNEAQ (reference sequence). CDR3 in amino acids: CASSLDRTRSSYEQYF. The CDR3 bases are TGTGCCAGCAGCCTCGACCGGACTAGGAGCTCCTACGAGCAGTACTTC.

The chain employs TRBV20-1 and TRBJ2-3; 14 nucleotides agree with TRBD2. The J segment lost 6 bases and the V segment lost 5 bases, leaving 10 bases of the junction unmatched. The CDR3 has 16 residues. Looked up from germline, CDR1 is DFQATT and CDR2 is SNEGSKA (reference sequence). The CDR3 protein is CSAHGLAGGTFDTQYF. CDR3 nucleotides: TGCAGTGCTCACGGACTAGCGGGGGGAACATTCGATACGCAGTATTTT.

This clonotype was found once. The conserved closing phenylalanine or tryptophan is absent in this CDR3, likely reflecting a read error. No DNA is shown, since the ends of the CDR3 on it are uncertain; the CDR3 is the one TCRdb lists. The rearrangement links TRBV29-1 to TRBJ2-1; the table assigns TRBD2, which was not confirmed against the DNA. Germline V lookup: CDR1 SQVTM, CDR2 ANQGSEA. Counting both end residues, the CDR3 totals 11 amino acids. CDR3 loop: CSVQAEGGTLI.

V usage is TRBV20-1 and J usage is TRBJ1-4; weak D call: TRBD1 (6 bases). The CDR3 consists of 13 residues. V was trimmed by 6 bases and J by 4 bases, leaving 12 bases between them. CDR1 is DFQATT, CDR2 SNEGSKA, per germline (reference sequence). CDR3 region: CSAMDSFNEKLFF. The CDR3 nucleotides are TGCAGTGCCATGGACAGCTTTAATGAAAAACTGTTTTTT.

CDR3 in DNA: TGTGCCAGCACTCTATCGGGACAGCGGGAGTATGGCTACACCTTC. Translated, it gives CASTLSGQREYGYTF. This chain uses TRBV12-3 or TRBV12-4 with TRBJ1-2; 7 bases are a match to TRBD1. This CDR3 contains 15 residues. V shed 7 bases, J shed 5 bases, and the junction held 13 bases outside the gene matches.